This T cell receptor beta chain was identified in a study of blood T cell repertoires in COVID-19. The overall study: Sources were T cells, B-cell-depleted T cells, or PBMCs; the material itself was cDNA or gDNA.

How the authors handled the data: Amplification of reference gene primers provided the estimated nucleated cell counts. Here immunoSEQ multiplex PCR was the method, and the copy in TCRdb shows in-frame clones only, minus some. D and trimming come from the DNA, and the V and J calls and clone size come from that table. The repertoire holds hundreds of thousands of clones, with 85% to 90% as singletons. One Seattle source followed patients from active infection through their disease course. Germline assignment: CDR1 SGHDT and CDR2 YYEEEE. This CDR3 is built from 14 residues. The germline V and J ends were trimmed by 4 bases and 1 base, with 9 bases remaining between them.

The specimen was peripheral blood. The chain couples TRBV5-6 to TRBJ1-5, with D possibly being TRBD1 (5 bases). The sequence was collected from a woman in her forties or fifties with COVID-19, enrolled during active disease. This chain's CDR3 is CASSPGGSNQPQHF. The CDR3, as DNA: TGTGCCAGCAGCCCGGGGGGGAGCAATCAGCCCCAGCATTTT.